This T cell receptor (beta chain) emerged from a study of T cells in localized non-small cell lung cancer. Study-wide results and limits: It was uninvolved adjacent lung that showed the highest T cell clonality, exceeding tumor. When the top 100 tumor clones were examined, a median around 61 of them also appeared in the adjacent lung, which was paired and uninvolved. A single tumor region was sequenced, leaving heterogeneity possible. Longer overall survival accompanied higher blood T cell density.

Worth noting for this clone: What it recognizes is unknown.

V shed 5 bases and J shed 5 bases, with 13 bases lying between them. CDR1 is PRHDT and CDR2 is FYEKMQ in the germline V gene (reference sequence). The CDR3 has 13 residues. Sequencing used immunoSEQ multiplex PCR; TCRdb keeps in-frame clones, though not all of them. The repertoire has fewer than 20,000 clones, roughly 90% of them found once; the top ten carry over 7.5%. Sequenced here: peripheral blood, sampled before any cancer treatment. This receptor was obtained from a man aged 40 to 69 with stage I lung adenocarcinoma. This chain uses TRBV13 with TRBJ2-7; D gene unclear. The CDR3 region is CASSRTDAHEQYF. Written as DNA, the CDR3 is TGTGCCAGCAGCCGAACGGACGCGCACGAGCAGTACTTC. The full variable domain, in which reference TRBV13 and TRBJ2-7 provide the parts outside the CDR3, is AAGVIQSPRHLIKEKRETATLKCYPIPRHDTVYWYQQGPGQDPQFLISFYEKMQSDKGSIPDRFSAQQFSDYHSELNMSSLELGDSALYFCASSRTDAHEQYFGPGTRLTVT.